These 20 T cell receptor beta chains share one sample of origin, sequenced in a study of blood T cell repertoires in COVID-19. The method was immunoSEQ multiplex PCR; TCRdb's version includes in-frame clones alone and lacks a portion of them. The table records 310,000 or so clones, more than 70% of them present only once. Specimen: peripheral blood. These TCRs come from a woman aged 45-59 years with acute or convalescent COVID-19.

CDR3 coding DNA: TGTGCCAGCAGCTTGGTGGCAGGGTATGGCGAGACCCAGTACTTC. This gives the protein CASSLVAGYGETQYF. The rearrangement joins TRBV5-6 to TRBJ2-5, with D possibly being TRBD1 (5 bases). V lost 0 bases to trimming and J lost 5 bases, with 14 bases between them. This CDR3 is built from 15 residues. Germline V CDR1 and CDR2: SGHDT, YYEEEE.

The V gene is TRBV12-3 or TRBV12-4, the J gene TRBJ2-5; D is unclear. Trimming took off 10 bases at V and 2 bases at J, with 14 bases between the two ends. This CDR3 contains 13 residues. CDR3 amino acids: CATSAAVQETQYF. The CDR3 DNA is TGTGCCACCTCCGCGGCGGTACAAGAGACCCAGTACTTC.

CDR3 sequence: CASSFAGAGAQYF. DNA of the CDR3: TGTGCCAGCAGTTTTGCCGGGGCAGGGGCCCAGTACTTC. The chain combines TRBV12-3 or TRBV12-4 with TRBJ2-7, with TRBD1 as a possible D gene (6 bases). V gave up 3 bases and J gave up 10 bases, with 16 bases separating them. The CDR3 spans 13 residues.

V usage is TRBV3-1 (or the pseudogene TRBV3-2) and J usage is TRBJ1-1; D is ambiguous. Deletions cut 1 base from V and 4 bases from J, with 13 bases between. This CDR3 is built from 15 residues. Germline CDR1 and CDR2: LGHDT and YNNKEL (reference sequence). CDR3: CASSQVEGGGTEAFF. CDR3 nucleotide sequence: TGTGCCAGCAGCCAAGTTGAGGGCGGAGGCACTGAAGCTTTCTTT.

The chain recombines TRBV5-1 with TRBJ1-4; tentatively, D is TRBD1 (5 bases). This CDR3 has 14 amino acids. The V end lost 0 bases, the J end lost 8 bases, and 11 bases lay between the germline ends. From germline, CDR1 is SGHRS and CDR2 YFSETQ. CDR3 region: CASSLGGASEKLFF. CDR3 nucleotides: TGCGCCAGCAGCTTGGGGGGCGCCTCAGAAAAACTGTTTTTT.

V usage is TRBV7-2 and J usage is TRBJ1-2, with TRBD1 as a possible D gene (6 bases). With 5 bases removed from V and 8 bases from J, the gap between germline ends came to 18 bases. The CDR3 spans 14 residues. Germline lookup yields CDR1 SGHTA and CDR2 FQGNSA. Here the CDR3 reads CASSRTSRGYGYTF. As DNA, the CDR3 is TGTGCCAGCAGCCGTACTTCCAGGGGTTACGGCTACACCTTC.

The V gene is TRBV7-9, the J gene TRBJ2-7; 11 bases agree with TRBD2. The trim removed 4 bases at V and 3 bases at J, leaving 5 bases unmatched. This CDR3 has 15 residues. In germline, CDR1 is SEHNR, CDR2 FQNEAQ (reference sequence). CDR3 coding DNA: TGTGCCAGCAGCTCAAAGGGGACTAGCGGCTACGAGCAGTACTTC. Translation gives CASSSKGTSGYEQYF.

This clone was observed once. The chain has TRBV2 and TRBJ1-2; possibly TRBD1 for D (5 bases). V dropped 10 bases and J dropped 4 bases, with 13 bases sitting between them. CDR3 length equals 12 residues. CDR1 and CDR2 from the germline V gene are SNHLY and FYNNEI. The CDR3 is CATMTRGYGYTF. For the CDR3, the DNA is TGTGCCACCATGACAAGGGGCTATGGCTACACCTTC. The full variable domain, in which reference TRBV2 and TRBJ1-2 provide the parts outside the CDR3, is EPEVTQTPSHQVTQMGQEVILRCVPISNHLYFYWYRQILGQKVEFLVSFYNNEISEKSEIFDDQFSVERPDGSNFTLKIRSTKLEDSAMYFCATMTRGYGYTFGSGTRLTVV.

The CDR3: CASSLGQGYTF. The CDR3 DNA sequence: TGTGCCAGCAGCTTGGGCCAAGGCTACACCTTC. V gene TRBV7-9 combines with J gene TRBJ1-2; D is undetermined. Germline V gene lookup returns CDR1 SEHNR and CDR2 FQNEAQ (reference sequence). V was shortened by 3 bases and J by 8 bases, with 7 bases between the two germline ends. The CDR3 is 11 residues long.

This clone has only a few counts. Other DNA sequences of this sample code for an identical CDR3. The genes are TRBV5-1 and TRBJ1-4; D uncertain. The V gene lost 0 bases and the J gene lost 1 base, with 4 bases spanning the gap. The CDR3 has 14 amino acids. CDR1 and CDR2 from the germline V gene are SGHRS and YFSETQ. CDR3 nucleotide sequence: TGCGCCAGCAGCTTGGGACAAACTAATGAAAAACTGTTTTTT. Encoded protein: CASSLGQTNEKLFF.

The chain couples TRBV7-2 to TRBJ2-5, with a possible D match to TRBD2 (7 bases). Germline CDR1 SGHTA, CDR2 FQGNSA. V shed 4 bases and J shed 4 bases, with 19 bases lying between them. There are 16 residues in the CDR3. This chain's CDR3 is CASSSRGGAFGETQYF. CDR3 nucleotide sequence: TGTGCCAGCAGCTCAAGGGGGGGCGCCTTTGGAGAGACCCAGTACTTC.

In its sample, this clone was seen once. This rearrangement joins TRBV24-1 to TRBJ2-5; D may be TRBD2 (5 bases). Deletions cut 12 bases from V and 3 bases from J, with 16 bases between. CDR3 length: 13 amino acids. CDR1 KGHDR and CDR2 SFDVKD come from the germline V gene. CDR3 coding DNA: TGTGCCCGACGAGGGCGTTGGGAAGAGACCCAGTACTTC. Amino acids: CARRGRWEETQYF.

The chain carries TRBV2 and TRBJ1-1; 10 positions match TRBD1. The V and J ends lost 6 bases and 5 bases, in that order; junction bases with no gene match: 9. Germline V gives CDR1 SNHLY, CDR2 FYNNEI. The CDR3 sequence is 15 residues long. DNA for the CDR3: TGTGCCAGCAGGCAAGAGGGACAGGGGCGAACTGAAGCTTTCTTT. Translating gives CASRQEGQGRTEAFF.

This sequence joins TRBV7-2 and TRBJ2-1; a possible D gene is TRBD1 (5 bases). In germline, CDR1 is SGHTA, CDR2 FQGNSA. V lost 4 bases and J lost 6, with 16 bases in between. The CDR3 covers 15 residues. DNA for the CDR3: TGTGCCAGCAGCTCTGTCGCGGCGACAGTCAATGAGCAGTTCTTC. This translates into CASSSVAATVNEQFF.

The V gene is TRBV19, the J gene TRBJ2-5; possible D gene TRBD2, 6 bases. The V gene's germline CDR1 is LNHDA and CDR2 SQIVND (reference sequence). V lost 1 base to trimming and J lost 7 bases, with 16 bases between them. CDR3 length: 15 residues. The CDR3 bases are TGTGCCAGTAGTATAGGAGCAGGAGGGGTTGGGACCCAGTACTTC. Translated: CASSIGAGGVGTQYF. The full variable domain, with the rest looked up from reference TRBV19 and TRBJ2-5, is DGGITQSPKYLFRKEGQNVTLSCEQNLNHDAMYWYRQDPGQGLRLIYYSQIVNDFQKGDIAEGYSVSREKKESFPLTVTSAQKNPTAFYLCASSIGAGGVGTQYFGPGTRLLVL.

The chain uses TRBV3-1 (or the pseudogene TRBV3-2) and TRBJ1-1; no definite D call. CDR1 LGHDT and CDR2 YNNKEL come from the germline V gene (reference sequence). V was trimmed by 5 bases and J by 0 bases, leaving 13 bases between them. The CDR3 covers 15 residues. The CDR3 bases are TGTGCCAGCAGCTCCAGAGGAGTCTTGAACACTGAAGCTTTCTTT. This sequence encodes CASSSRGVLNTEAFF.

The rearrangement links TRBV6-6 to TRBJ2-3, with D unresolved. CDR1 and CDR2 from the germline V gene are MNHNY and SVGAGI (reference sequence). V lost 8 bases and J 1 base, leaving 10 bases between the germline ends. The CDR3 loop spans 13 amino acids. CDR3 protein: CASHTSGTDTQYF. The CDR3 bases are TGTGCCAGCCACACGTCAGGCACAGATACGCAGTATTTT.

CDR3 nucleotide sequence: TGTGCCAGCCACAAGGGGGCTGGCTATGGCTACACCTTC. This sequence encodes CASHKGAGYGYTF. The chain has TRBV12-3 or TRBV12-4 and TRBJ1-2, with 7 nucleotides matching TRBD1. The CDR3 length is 13 residues. After removal of 8 bases from V and 4 bases from J, the junction contained 7 bases not matched to a gene.

The V and J genes are TRBV6-5 and TRBJ1-1; D is unclear. This CDR3 spans 12 amino acids. Trimming took off 5 bases at V and 7 bases at J, with 11 bases between the two ends. Germline CDR1 reads MNHEY; CDR2 reads SVGAGI. CDR3 sequence reads: CASSTARGEAFF. The CDR3 DNA reads as TGTGCCAGCAGTACGGCCCGCGGTGAAGCTTTCTTT.

The rearrangement links TRBV27 to TRBJ2-7; D is unclear. Germline CDR1 MNHEY, CDR2 SMNVEV (reference sequence). This CDR3 is built from 14 residues. The V end lost 4 bases, the J end lost 5 bases, and 15 bases lay between the germline ends. The CDR3 DNA reads TGTGCCAGCAGTTCCCTCTCCTCACTTCACGAGCAGTACTTC. It translates to CASSSLSSLHEQYF.